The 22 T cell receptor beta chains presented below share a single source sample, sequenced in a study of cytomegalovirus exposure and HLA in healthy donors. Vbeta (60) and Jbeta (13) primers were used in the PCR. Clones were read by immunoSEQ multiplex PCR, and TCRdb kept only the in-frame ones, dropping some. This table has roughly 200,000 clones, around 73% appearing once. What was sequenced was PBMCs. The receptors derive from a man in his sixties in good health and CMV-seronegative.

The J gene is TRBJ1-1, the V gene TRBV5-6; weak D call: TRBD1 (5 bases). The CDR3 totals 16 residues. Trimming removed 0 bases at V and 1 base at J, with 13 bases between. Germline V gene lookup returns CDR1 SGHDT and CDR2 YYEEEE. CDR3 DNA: TGTGCCAGCAGCTTGGTGTGGCGACAGCCGAACACTGAAGCTTTCTTT. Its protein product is CASSLVWRQPNTEAFF.

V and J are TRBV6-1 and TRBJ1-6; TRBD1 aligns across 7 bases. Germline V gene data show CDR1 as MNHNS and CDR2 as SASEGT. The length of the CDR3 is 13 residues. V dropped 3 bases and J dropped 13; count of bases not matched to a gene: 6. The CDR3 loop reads CASSDTGVIPLHF. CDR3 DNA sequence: TGTGCCAGCAGTGACACAGGGGTTATCCCCCTCCACTTT.

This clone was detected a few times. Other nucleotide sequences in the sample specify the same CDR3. CDR3 amino acids: CASSVGDSEAFF. In DNA form, the CDR3 reads TGCGCCAGCAGCGTGGGGGACAGTGAAGCTTTCTTT. The V call is TRBV5-1, the J call TRBJ1-1; 7 bases align to TRBD1. The CDR3 sequence is 12 residues long. With V trimmed by 4 bases and J by 7 bases, 4 bases remained unmatched. CDR1 and CDR2 (germline): SGHRS, YFSETQ.

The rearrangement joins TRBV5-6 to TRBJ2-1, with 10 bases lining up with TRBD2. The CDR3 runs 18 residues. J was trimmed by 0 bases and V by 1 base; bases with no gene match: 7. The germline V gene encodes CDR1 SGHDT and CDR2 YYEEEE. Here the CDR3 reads CASSLLTSGPSSYNEQFF. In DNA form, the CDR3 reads TGTGCCAGCAGCTTGTTGACTAGCGGGCCGAGCTCCTACAATGAGCAGTTCTTC.

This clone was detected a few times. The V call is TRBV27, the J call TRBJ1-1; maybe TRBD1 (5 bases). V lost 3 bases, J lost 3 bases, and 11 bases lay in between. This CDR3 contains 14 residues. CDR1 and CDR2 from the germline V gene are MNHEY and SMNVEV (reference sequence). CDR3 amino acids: CASSFAGMDTEAFF. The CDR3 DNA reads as TGTGCCAGCAGTTTCGCAGGGATGGACACTGAAGCTTTCTTT.

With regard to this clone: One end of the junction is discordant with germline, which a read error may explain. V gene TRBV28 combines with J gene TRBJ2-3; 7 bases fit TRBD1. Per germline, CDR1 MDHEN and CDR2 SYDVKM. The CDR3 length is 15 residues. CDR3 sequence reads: CASSSGQRSTDTQYF. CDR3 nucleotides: TGTGCCAGCAGTTCGGGACAGCGGAGCACGGATACGCAGTATTTT.

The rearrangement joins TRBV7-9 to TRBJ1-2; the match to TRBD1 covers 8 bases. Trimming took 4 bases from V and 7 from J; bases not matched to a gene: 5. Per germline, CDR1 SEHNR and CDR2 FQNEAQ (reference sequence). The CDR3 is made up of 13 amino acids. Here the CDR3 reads CASSSRTGRGYTF. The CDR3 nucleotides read TGTGCCAGCAGCTCCAGGACAGGGCGTGGCTACACCTTC.

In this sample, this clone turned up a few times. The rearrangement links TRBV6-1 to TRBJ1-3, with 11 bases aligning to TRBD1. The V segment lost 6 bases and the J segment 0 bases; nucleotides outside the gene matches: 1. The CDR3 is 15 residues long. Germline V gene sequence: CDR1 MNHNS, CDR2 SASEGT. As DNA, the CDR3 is TGTGCCAGCAGGGGACAGGGGGTCTCTGGAAACACCATATATTTT. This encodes CASRGQGVSGNTIYF.

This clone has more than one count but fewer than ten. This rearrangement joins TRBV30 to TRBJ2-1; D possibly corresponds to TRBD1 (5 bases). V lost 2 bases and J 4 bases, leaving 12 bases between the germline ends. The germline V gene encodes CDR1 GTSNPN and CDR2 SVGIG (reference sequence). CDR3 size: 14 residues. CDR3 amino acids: CAWSYDRDYNEQFF. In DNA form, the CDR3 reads TGTGCCTGGAGTTACGACAGAGATTACAATGAGCAGTTCTTC.

In nucleotides, the CDR3 is TGTGCCAGCAGCCAAGCCGCGGGAGTGACAGATACGCAGTATTTT. It translates to CASSQAAGVTDTQYF. The chain uses TRBV14 and TRBJ2-3; 7 nucleotides line up with TRBD2. Germline lookup yields CDR1 SGHDN and CDR2 FVKESK. This CDR3 spans 15 amino acids. Trimming at V came to 1 base and at J to 3 bases, leaving 4 bases not matched to a gene.

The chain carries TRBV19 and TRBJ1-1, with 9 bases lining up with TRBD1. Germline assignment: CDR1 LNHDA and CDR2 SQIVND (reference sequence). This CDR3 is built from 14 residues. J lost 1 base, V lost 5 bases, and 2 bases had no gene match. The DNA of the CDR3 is TGTGCCAGTAGTGGGGACAGGGCGAACACTGAAGCTTTCTTT. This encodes CASSGDRANTEAFF. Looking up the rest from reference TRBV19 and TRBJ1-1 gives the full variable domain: DGGITQSPKYLFRKEGQNVTLSCEQNLNHDAMYWYRQDPGQGLRLIYYSQIVNDFQKGDIAEGYSVSREKKESFPLTVTSAQKNPTAFYLCASSGDRANTEAFFGQGTRLTVV.

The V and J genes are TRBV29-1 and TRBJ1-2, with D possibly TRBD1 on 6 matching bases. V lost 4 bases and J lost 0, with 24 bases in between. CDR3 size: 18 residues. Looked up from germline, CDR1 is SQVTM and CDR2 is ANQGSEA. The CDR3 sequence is CSVGGGGRGTPANYGYTF. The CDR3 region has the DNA TGCAGCGTTGGAGGGGGGGGAAGAGGGACACCTGCTAACTATGGCTACACCTTC.

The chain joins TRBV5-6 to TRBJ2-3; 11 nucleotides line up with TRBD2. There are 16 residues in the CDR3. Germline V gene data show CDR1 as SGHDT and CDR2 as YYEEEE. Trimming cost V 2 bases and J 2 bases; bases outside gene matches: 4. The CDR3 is CASSFLAGGYTDTQYF. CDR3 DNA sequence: TGTGCCAGCAGCTTTCTAGCGGGGGGTTACACAGATACGCAGTATTTT. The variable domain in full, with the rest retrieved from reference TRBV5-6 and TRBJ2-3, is DAGVTQSPTHLIKTRGQQVTLRCSPKSGHDTVSWYQQALGQGPQFIFQYYEEEERQRGNFPDRFSGHQFPNYSSELNVNALLLGDSALYLCASSFLAGGYTDTQYFGPGTRLTVL.

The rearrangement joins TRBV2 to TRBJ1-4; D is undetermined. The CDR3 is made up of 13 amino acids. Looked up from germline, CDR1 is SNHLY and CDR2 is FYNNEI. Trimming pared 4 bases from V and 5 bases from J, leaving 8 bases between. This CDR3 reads CASSGRVNEKLFF. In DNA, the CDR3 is TGTGCCAGCAGTGGTCGGGTGAATGAAAAACTGTTTTTT.

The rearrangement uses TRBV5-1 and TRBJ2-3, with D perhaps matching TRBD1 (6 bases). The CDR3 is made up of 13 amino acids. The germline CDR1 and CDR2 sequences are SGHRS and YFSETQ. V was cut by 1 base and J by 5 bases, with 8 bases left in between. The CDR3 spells CASSLQGRDTQYF. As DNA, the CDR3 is TGCGCCAGCAGCTTGCAGGGGAGAGATACGCAGTATTTT.

CDR3 region: CASSLGQFYEQYF. CDR3 in DNA: TGTGCCAGCAGCCTGGGACAGTTTTACGAGCAGTACTTC. V and J are TRBV11-2 and TRBJ2-7; 7 bases align to TRBD1. Trimming removed 5 bases from V and 4 bases from J; junction bases left unmatched: 5. The CDR3 has 13 amino acids. Germline V lookup: CDR1 SGHAT, CDR2 FQNNGV.

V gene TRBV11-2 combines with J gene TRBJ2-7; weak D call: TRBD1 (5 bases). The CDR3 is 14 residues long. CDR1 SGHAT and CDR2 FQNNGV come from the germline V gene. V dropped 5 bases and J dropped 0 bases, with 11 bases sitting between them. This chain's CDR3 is CASSPIQDSYEQYF. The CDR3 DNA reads TGTGCCAGCAGCCCTATACAGGACTCCTACGAGCAGTACTTC. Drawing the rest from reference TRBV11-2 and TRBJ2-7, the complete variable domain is EAGVAQSPRYKIIEKRQSVAFWCNPISGHATLYWYQQILGQGPKLLIQFQNNGVVDDSQLPKDRFSAERLKGVDSTLKIQPAKLEDSAVYLCASSPIQDSYEQYFGPGTRLTVT.

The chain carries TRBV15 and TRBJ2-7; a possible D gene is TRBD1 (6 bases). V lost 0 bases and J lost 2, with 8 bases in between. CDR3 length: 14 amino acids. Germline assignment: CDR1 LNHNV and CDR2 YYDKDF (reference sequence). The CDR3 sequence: CATSREAGAYEQYF. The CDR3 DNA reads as TGTGCCACCAGCAGAGAGGCAGGGGCCTACGAGCAGTACTTC.

CDR3: CASSPIAGASTDTQYF. CDR3 nucleotide sequence: TGTGCCAGCAGTCCCATAGCGGGAGCTAGCACAGATACGCAGTATTTT. V is TRBV27 and J is TRBJ2-3; 9 nucleotides line up with TRBD2. J was trimmed by 0 bases and V by 5 bases; bases with no gene match: 6. The CDR3 covers 16 residues. The germline V gene has CDR1 MNHEY and CDR2 SMNVEV (reference sequence).

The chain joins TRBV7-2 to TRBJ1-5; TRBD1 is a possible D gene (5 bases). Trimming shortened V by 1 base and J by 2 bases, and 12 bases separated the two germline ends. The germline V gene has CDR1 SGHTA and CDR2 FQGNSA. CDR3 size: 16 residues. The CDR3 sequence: CASSLETGVGNQPQHF. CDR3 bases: TGTGCCAGCAGCTTAGAGACGGGGGTCGGCAATCAGCCCCAGCATTTT.

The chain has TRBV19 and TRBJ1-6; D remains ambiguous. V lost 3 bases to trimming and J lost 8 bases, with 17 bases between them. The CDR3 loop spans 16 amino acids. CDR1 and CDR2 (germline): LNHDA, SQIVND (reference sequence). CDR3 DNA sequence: TGTGCCAGTAGTATCGAGGGTCAGACGTTTTATTCACCCCTCCACTTT. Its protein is CASSIEGQTFYSPLHF.

CDR3 region: CASSPRTGNTGELFF. For the CDR3, the DNA is TGTGCCAGCAGCCCGAGGACAGGGAACACCGGGGAGCTGTTTTTT. J is TRBJ2-2 and V is TRBV7-3; TRBD1 matches 7 bases. Germline lookup yields CDR1 SGHTA and CDR2 FQGTGA. V trimming: 5 bases; J trimming: 1 base; junction bases outside the gene matches: 4. The CDR3 covers 15 residues.